Each of the 3 T cell receptor beta chains below was sequenced from the same sample in a study of T-cell reconstitution after alpha-beta-depleted transplantation in children. Unique molecular identifiers tagged the TCRbeta library. Each CDR3 protein is one row after TCRdb ran MiXCR on the PCR reads. The sample consists of fewer than 250,000 distinct CDR3 sequences, roughly 15% of them appearing once. Specimen: PBMCs, mostly from graft donor cells, collected 360 days after TCRalphabeta/CD19-depleted stem cell transplant. These TCRs come from a male patient aged 2-9 years who had a stem cell transplant for acute lymphoblastic leukemia, so the T cells may come from the graft donor.

The rearrangement joins TRBV5-5 to TRBJ2-1; TRBD2 matches at 7 bases. V lost 0 bases to trimming and J lost 4 bases; unmatched junction nucleotides: 10. Germline CDR1 reads SGHKS; CDR2 reads YYEKEE (reference sequence). This CDR3 has 17 amino acids. For the CDR3, the DNA is TGTGCCAGCAGCTTGGAGTTTGGGGCGGGAGCTTACAATGAGCAGTTCTTC. Amino acid sequence: CASSLEFGAGAYNEQFF.

The chain recombines TRBV7-6 with TRBJ2-1, with D perhaps matching TRBD1 (8 bases). The CDR3 spans 17 residues. Per the germline V gene, CDR1 is SGHVS and CDR2 is FNYEAQ. The V and J ends lost 4 bases and 5 bases respectively, with 21 bases between them. The DNA of the CDR3 is TGTGCCAGCAGCTCCATGCTGCGGACAGGGAGGGACAATGAGCAGTTCTTC. Its translation: CASSSMLRTGRDNEQFF.

The chain uses TRBV27 and TRBJ2-7; D is ambiguous. Germline V CDR1 and CDR2: MNHEY, SMNVEV (reference sequence). The CDR3 covers 13 residues. The ends were cut back, 11 bases at V and 0 bases at J, with 14 bases in the middle. CDR3 amino acids: CASAPQHSYEQYF. Here the CDR3 DNA reads TGTGCCTCCGCCCCGCAACACTCCTACGAGCAGTACTTC.